This is a list of T cell receptor beta chains from one sample in a study of patients and donors after allogeneic stem cell transplantation. In TCRdb, the RT-PCR reads were re-called with MiXCR into one record per CDR3 protein. Found here are 920,000 or so distinct CDR3 sequences, roughly 18% of them singletons; the top ten hold 6%. Sequencing was done on a sample of blood, either unsorted or a sorted T cell fraction (not recorded which). These receptors came from a human donor who was either an allogeneic HSCT recipient or a stem cell or donor lymphocyte infusion donor (not recorded which). It is not recorded whose cells these are; they may come from a transplant donor. The CDR3 runs from the conserved cysteine through the conserved F or W. Each record gives: clone size, J gene, V gene, D gene, CDR3 DNA, CDR3 protein. A D gene is named only where the DNA matches it firmly. Size values are once, few and many counts, or a class for expanded clones, and some rows have none.

clone_size: few
j_call: TRBJ2-1
v_call: TRBV5-6
d_call: NA
cdr3_nt: TGTGCCAGCAGCTTTTGGAGTGGGGCTGAGCAGTTCTTC
cdr3_aa: CASSFWSGAEQFF

clone_size: NA
j_call: TRBJ2-2
v_call: TRBV12-3/TRBV12-4
d_call: NA
cdr3_nt: TGTGCCAGCAGTTTAAATGGGGCGGGGTGGACCGGGGAGCTGTTTTTT
cdr3_aa: CASSLNGAGWTGELFF

clone_size: few
j_call: TRBJ1-2
v_call: TRBV5-1
d_call: NA
cdr3_nt: TGCGCCAGCAGCTTGGTGTCCGACGGGGGTGACTACACCTTC
cdr3_aa: CASSLVSDGGDYTF

clone_size: once
j_call: TRBJ2-7
v_call: TRBV7-9
d_call: TRBD2
cdr3_nt: TGTGCCAGCAGCTTAGGGACTAGCGGTGGGGCTTACGAGCAGTACTTC
cdr3_aa: CASSLGTSGGAYEQYF

clone_size: NA
j_call: TRBJ1-1
v_call: TRBV18
d_call: NA
cdr3_nt: TGTGCCAGCTCACCTATAGACCCTGAAGCTTTCTTT
cdr3_aa: CASSPIDPEAFF

clone_size: NA
j_call: TRBJ2-7
v_call: TRBV25-1
d_call: TRBD2
cdr3_nt: TGTGCCAGCAGAGGACCGGGACTATCTTCCTACGAGCAGTACTTC
cdr3_aa: CASRGPGLSSYEQYF

clone_size: NA
j_call: TRBJ2-7
v_call: TRBV4-1
d_call: NA
cdr3_nt: TGCGCCAGCAGCCATATTAGGAGGGGTGGGGCCTCCTACGAGCAGTACTTC
cdr3_aa: CASSHIRRGGASYEQYF

clone_size: NA
j_call: TRBJ2-1
v_call: TRBV5-1
d_call: TRBD1
cdr3_nt: TGCGCCAGCAGCGTAACAGGGGGCGCAGGCAATGAGCAGTTCTTC
cdr3_aa: CASSVTGGAGNEQFF

clone_size: NA
j_call: TRBJ2-1
v_call: TRBV12-3/TRBV12-4
d_call: TRBD2
cdr3_nt: TGTGCCAGCAGTTTACCTAGCGGGGCCAACAATGAGCAGTTCTTC
cdr3_aa: CASSLPSGANNEQFF

clone_size: few
j_call: TRBJ2-2
v_call: TRBV20-1
d_call: TRBD2
cdr3_nt: TGCAGTGCTAGAGAGGGGACTAGCGAGAACACCGGGGAGCTGTTTTTT
cdr3_aa: CSAREGTSENTGELFF

clone_size: NA
j_call: TRBJ2-4
v_call: TRBV20-1
d_call: NA
cdr3_nt: TGCAGTGCTAGAGCCCTGTGGCGGATACTAGCCAAAAACATTCAGTACTTC
cdr3_aa: CSARALWRILAKNIQYF

clone_size: NA
j_call: TRBJ2-5
v_call: TRBV21-1
d_call: NA
cdr3_nt: TGTGCCAGCAGCAAAGGCGGCCCCCAAGGGGAGACCCAGTACTTC
cdr3_aa: CASSKGGPQGETQYF

clone_size: NA
j_call: TRBJ2-5
v_call: TRBV20-1
d_call: NA
cdr3_nt: TGCAGTGCTAGAGATAGGGTAGCAGGCCAAGAGACCCAGTACTTC
cdr3_aa: CSARDRVAGQETQYF

clone_size: NA
j_call: TRBJ2-1
v_call: TRBV27
d_call: NA
cdr3_nt: TGTGCCAGCCCCCCAGTAGGGTACAATGAGCAGTTCTTC
cdr3_aa: CASPPVGYNEQFF

clone_size: few
j_call: TRBJ2-7
v_call: TRBV7-2
d_call: TRBD1
cdr3_nt: TGTGCCAGCAGCTCCGACAGGGGATTTTTCTACGAGCAGTACTTC
cdr3_aa: CASSSDRGFFYEQYF

clone_size: many
j_call: TRBJ2-1
v_call: TRBV12-3/TRBV12-4
d_call: TRBD1
cdr3_nt: TGTGCCAGCAGTTCGGACAGGGTTTACAATGAGCAGTTCTTC
cdr3_aa: CASSSDRVYNEQFF

clone_size: few
j_call: TRBJ1-5
v_call: TRBV24-1
d_call: NA
cdr3_nt: TGTGCCACCAGTGAGACCGCCCCGGGCCAGCCCCAGCATTTT
cdr3_aa: CATSETAPGQPQHF

clone_size: NA
j_call: TRBJ1-2
v_call: TRBV28
d_call: NA
cdr3_nt: TGTGCCAGCAGTTTAGGGGCAGTGTATGGCTACTCCTTC
cdr3_aa: CASSLGAVYGYSF

clone_size: NA
j_call: TRBJ1-1
v_call: TRBV6-5
d_call: NA
cdr3_nt: TGTGCCAGCAGTCTCCAGGGTCGAGCTTTCTTT
cdr3_aa: CASSLQGRAFF

clone_size: many
j_call: TRBJ2-2
v_call: TRBV4-2
d_call: TRBD2
cdr3_nt: TGTGCCAGCAGCGGGACTAGCGGGACCGGGGAGCTGTTTTTT
cdr3_aa: CASSGTSGTGELFF

clone_size: few
j_call: TRBJ1-5
v_call: TRBV3-1
d_call: NA
cdr3_nt: TGTGCCAGCAGCCAAGACGAGCCAAAGGCAGGGCAGCCCCAGCATTTT
cdr3_aa: CASSQDEPKAGQPQHF

clone_size: few
j_call: TRBJ1-2
v_call: TRBV11-2
d_call: NA
cdr3_nt: TGTGCCAGCGCCGCCCGGTGGGATGGCTACACCTTC
cdr3_aa: CASAARWDGYTF

clone_size: NA
j_call: TRBJ2-7
v_call: TRBV15
d_call: TRBD1
cdr3_nt: TGTGCCACCAGCTCTGGACAGGGCCCCTACGAGCAGTACTTC
cdr3_aa: CATSSGQGPYEQYF

clone_size: NA
j_call: TRBJ2-7
v_call: TRBV30
d_call: TRBD2
cdr3_nt: TGTGCCTGGAGTGTTGGGGCGGGAGATCACGAGCAGTACTTC
cdr3_aa: CAWSVGAGDHEQYF

clone_size: few
j_call: TRBJ2-2
v_call: TRBV5-5
d_call: NA
cdr3_nt: TGTGCCAGCAGCTTGGTGGGGTTGGCCGGGGAGCTGTTTTTT
cdr3_aa: CASSLVGLAGELFF

clone_size: few
j_call: TRBJ2-3
v_call: TRBV4-1
d_call: TRBD1
cdr3_nt: TGCGCCAGCAGCCAAGAGGGACAGCCTAGCACAGATACGCAGTATTTT
cdr3_aa: CASSQEGQPSTDTQYF

clone_size: few
j_call: TRBJ2-7
v_call: TRBV7-6
d_call: NA
cdr3_nt: TGTGCCAGCAGCTTAGAGTCCATCTCCTACGAGCAGTACTTC
cdr3_aa: CASSLESISYEQYF

clone_size: NA
j_call: TRBJ2-5
v_call: TRBV5-4
d_call: NA
cdr3_nt: TGTGCCAGCAGCTTGGGGGGGGTTGGTAGCAGGTTCGAGACCCAGTACTTC
cdr3_aa: CASSLGGVGSRFETQYF

clone_size: few
j_call: TRBJ2-2
v_call: TRBV20-1
d_call: TRBD2
cdr3_nt: TGCAGTGCTAGAGACGGGGGGTACACCGGGGAGCTGTTTTTT
cdr3_aa: CSARDGGYTGELFF

clone_size: NA
j_call: TRBJ1-1
v_call: TRBV10-3
d_call: TRBD1
cdr3_nt: TGTGCCATCAGTGACAGGGGGGCGAACACTGAAGCTTTCTTT
cdr3_aa: CAISDRGANTEAFF

clone_size: NA
j_call: TRBJ1-1
v_call: TRBV5-8
d_call: NA
cdr3_nt: TGTGCCAGCAGCCGTGACCCAGATAGCCTGAACACTGAAGCTTTCTTT
cdr3_aa: CASSRDPDSLNTEAFF

clone_size: NA
j_call: TRBJ2-1
v_call: TRBV2
d_call: NA
cdr3_nt: TGTGCCAGCAGTGCGGCTGGCAATGAGCAGTTCTTC
cdr3_aa: CASSAAGNEQFF

clone_size: NA
j_call: TRBJ1-5
v_call: TRBV7-9
d_call: NA
cdr3_nt: TGTGCCAGCAGCCGAGATTCTAAGGGCAATCAGCCCCAGCATTTT
cdr3_aa: CASSRDSKGNQPQHF

clone_size: NA
j_call: TRBJ2-4
v_call: TRBV9
d_call: TRBD1
cdr3_nt: TGTGCCAGCAGCGTAGACAGGGGATTAGGGAACATTCAGTACTTC
cdr3_aa: CASSVDRGLGNIQYF

clone_size: few
j_call: TRBJ1-6
v_call: TRBV12-3/TRBV12-4
d_call: NA
cdr3_nt: TGTGCCAGCAGTGTAGACAGTAATTCACCCCTCCACTTT
cdr3_aa: CASSVDSNSPLHF

clone_size: once
j_call: TRBJ2-5
v_call: TRBV10-3
d_call: NA
cdr3_nt: TGTGCCATCGGACACCTAGCGCGAGTGACCCAGTACTTC
cdr3_aa: CAIGHLARVTQYF

clone_size: NA
j_call: TRBJ1-1
v_call: TRBV4-1
d_call: NA
cdr3_nt: TGCGCCAGCAGCCATCCTTGGGGGACTGAAGCTTTCTTT
cdr3_aa: CASSHPWGTEAFF

clone_size: NA
j_call: TRBJ2-1
v_call: TRBV18
d_call: TRBD2
cdr3_nt: TGTGCCAGCTCACCACAACTAGCGGACTACAATGAGCAGTTCTTC
cdr3_aa: CASSPQLADYNEQFF

clone_size: once
j_call: TRBJ2-3
v_call: TRBV7-2
d_call: NA
cdr3_nt: TGTGCCAGCAGCAAGGCGCGCACAGATACGCAGTATTTT
cdr3_aa: CASSKARTDTQYF

clone_size: few
j_call: TRBJ2-7
v_call: TRBV6-5
d_call: NA
cdr3_nt: TGTGCCAGCAGTTACGACAGACCCAGCTCCTACGAGCAGTACTTC
cdr3_aa: CASSYDRPSSYEQYF